The 27 T cell receptor beta chains below all came from one sample that was sequenced in a study of T-cell memory formation after mild COVID-19. TCRdb re-called the 5' RACE reads through MiXCR, storing one row per CDR3 protein. The sample shows some 440,000 distinct CDR3 sequences, around 25% of them seen only once. The sample consisted of PBMCs or a T cell subset sorted from them (not recorded which). The receptor set was obtained from an adult woman who had mild COVID-19 (a few samples of this study predate the infection). Cell type and time point are not known.

CDR3 loop: CASSQVFGADTQYF. In DNA form, the CDR3 reads TGTGCCAGCAGCCAAGTGTTTGGCGCAGATACGCAGTATTTT. The genes are TRBV14 and TRBJ2-3; D unclear. The length of the CDR3 is 14 residues. V shed 1 base and J shed 4 bases, with 9 bases lying between them. Germline V gives CDR1 SGHDN, CDR2 FVKESK.

CDR3 bases: TGTGCCAGCAGCTTAGCGTCTCAGGGTCGGTCACCCCTCCACTTT. It encodes CASSLASQGRSPLHF. The V and J genes are TRBV7-2 and TRBJ1-6, with a weak D call TRBD1 (5 bases). Trimming took off 0 bases at V and 10 bases at J, with 13 bases between the two ends. This CDR3 contains 15 residues. The germline CDR1 and CDR2 sequences are SGHTA and FQGNSA.

This clonotype was seen a handful of times. The chain joins TRBV6-4 to TRBJ1-1; D call uncertain. CDR3 size: 13 residues. V dropped 4 bases and J dropped 0 bases, with 6 bases sitting between them. From germline, CDR1 is MRHNA and CDR2 SNTAGT. CDR3 sequence reads: CASSATVNTEAFF. The CDR3 DNA reads TGTGCCAGCAGTGCTACGGTGAACACTGAAGCTTTCTTT.

The CDR3 here is CASSGTQSEAFF. In nucleotides, the CDR3 is TGTGCCAGCAGTGGAACTCAGAGTGAAGCTTTCTTT. The chain couples TRBV25-1 to TRBJ1-1; D is unresolved. V shed 4 bases and J shed 7 bases, with 10 bases lying between them. This CDR3 is 12 amino acids long. Germline values: CDR1 MGHDK, CDR2 SYGVNS. The full variable domain, in which reference TRBV25-1 and TRBJ1-1 provide the parts outside the CDR3, is EADIYQTPRYLVIGTGKKITLECSQTMGHDKMYWYQQDPGMELHLIHYSYGVNSTEKGDLSSESTVSRIRTEHFPLTLESARPSHTSQYLCASSGTQSEAFFGQGTRLTVV.

This clonotype showed up just a few times. V is TRBV20-1 and J is TRBJ2-3; 7 bases line up with TRBD2. V lost 1 base to trimming and J lost 4 bases; unmatched junction nucleotides: 20. The germline gives CDR1 DFQATT, CDR2 SNEGSKA (reference sequence). This CDR3 comprises 19 residues. Written as DNA, the CDR3 is TGCAGTGCTAGAGGATGGGGGGGATCGGAGATCGTTCATTCAGATACGCAGTATTTT. Protein sequence: CSARGWGGSEIVHSDTQYF.

Worth noting for this clonotype: One end of the junction fails to match germline, which may point to a read error. The chain joins TRBV11-2 to TRBJ2-1; unclear D gene. CDR1 and CDR2 from the germline V gene are SGHAT and FQNNGV. This CDR3 contains 13 residues. The CDR3 DNA reads TGTGCCAGCAGCTCTGCCTCCTACGATGAGCAGTTCTTC. It is translated as CASSSASYDEQFF.

This clonotype was counted only a few times. The rearrangement links TRBV5-4 to TRBJ2-7, with 13 nucleotides matching TRBD2. Germline loops: CDR1 SGHNT, CDR2 YYREEE (reference sequence). The V and J ends lost 6 bases and 4 bases, in that order; junction bases with no gene match: 10. This CDR3 region has 16 residues. This CDR3 is CASNQAGTSGAYEQYF. The CDR3 DNA follows: TGTGCCAGCAACCAGGCCGGGACTAGCGGGGCGTACGAGCAGTACTTC.

This clonotype was seen a few times. The chain uses TRBV12-3 or TRBV12-4 and TRBJ2-7; D not certain. The CDR3 sequence is 12 residues long. V was pared by 8 bases and J by 4 bases, with 12 bases between. The CDR3 bases are TGTGCCAGCTCCGACGGAAGATACGAGCAGTACTTC. Encoded protein: CASSDGRYEQYF.

The rearrangement links TRBV12-3 or TRBV12-4 to TRBJ1-5, with 7 positions matching TRBD1. The CDR3 has 16 residues. Trimming cost V 5 bases and J 6 bases; bases outside gene matches: 13. This CDR3 is CASSLLQGSGAQPQHF. CDR3 bases: TGTGCCAGCAGTCTACTACAGGGGTCAGGCGCTCAGCCCCAGCATTTT.

This clonotype appeared many times. The chain is built from TRBV5-5 and TRBJ1-1; maybe TRBD1 (6 bases). CDR1 SGHKS and CDR2 YYEKEE come from the germline V gene (reference sequence). The ends were cut back, 4 bases at V and 4 bases at J, with 8 bases in the middle. CDR3 length: 12 residues. The CDR3 here is CASSAQGTEAFF. In DNA form, the CDR3 reads TGTGCCAGCAGCGCACAGGGCACTGAAGCTTTCTTT.

The chain is built from TRBV24-1 and TRBJ1-3; no reliable D call. Germline-derived CDR1 and CDR2 are KGHDR and SFDVKD. V gave up 6 bases and J gave up 0 bases, with 5 bases separating them. The CDR3 sequence is 13 residues long. The CDR3 loop reads CATSSSSGNTIYF. In DNA, the CDR3 is TGTGCCACCAGTTCTAGCTCTGGAAACACCATATATTTT.

This clonotype was detected a few times. The J gene is TRBJ1-2, the V gene TRBV2, with TRBD1 matching 7 bases. The germline V gene has CDR1 SNHLY and CDR2 FYNNEI. The CDR3 has 12 amino acids. V trimming: 2 bases; J trimming: 6 bases; junction bases outside the gene matches: 0. The CDR3, as DNA: TGTGCCAGCAGTGAACAGGGGGATGGCTACACCTTC. Encoded protein: CASSEQGDGYTF.

This clonotype was seen at least ten times. This chain uses TRBV20-1 with TRBJ2-1; 11 nucleotides match TRBD2. Germline V gene sequence: CDR1 DFQATT, CDR2 SNEGSKA (reference sequence). V lost 0 bases, J lost 6 bases, and 4 bases stayed unmatched. The length of the CDR3 is 15 residues. The CDR3 loop reads CSARDGTSGFNEQFF. CDR3 sequence (DNA): TGCAGTGCTAGAGATGGGACTAGCGGATTCAATGAGCAGTTCTTC.

The rearrangement uses TRBV20-1 and TRBJ2-2, with D perhaps matching TRBD2 (6 bases). Germline assignment: CDR1 DFQATT and CDR2 SNEGSKA (reference sequence). V gave up 1 base and J gave up 7 bases, with 19 bases separating them. The CDR3 is made up of 16 amino acids. This CDR3 is CSARGGDGRLNGELFF. In nucleotides, the CDR3 is TGCAGTGCTAGAGGGGGCGACGGGAGACTCAACGGGGAGCTGTTTTTT.

The rearrangement uses TRBV5-1 and TRBJ1-4; D not certain. This CDR3 has 13 amino acids. The germline V gene has CDR1 SGHRS and CDR2 YFSETQ. The germline V and J ends were trimmed by 4 bases and 4 bases, with 8 bases remaining between them. The CDR3, as DNA: TGCGCCAGCAGCGCCGGAGGTAATGAAAAACTGTTTTTT. This gives the protein CASSAGGNEKLFF.

A few counts support this clonotype. This chain connects TRBV30 to TRBJ2-3; no firm D call. This CDR3 has 12 residues. V lost 0 bases to trimming and J lost 1 base, with 2 bases between them. CDR1 is GTSNPN and CDR2 is SVGIG in the germline V gene (reference sequence). The CDR3 region is CAWSVGTDTQYF. DNA for the CDR3: TGTGCCTGGAGTGTGGGCACAGATACGCAGTATTTT.

The chain recombines TRBV12-3 or TRBV12-4 with TRBJ2-7; D is undetermined. V gave up 3 bases and J gave up 0 bases, with 6 bases separating them. The CDR3 is made up of 13 amino acids. In nucleotides, the CDR3 is TGTGCCAGCAGTTTTGACGGCTCCTACGAGCAGTACTTC. This codes for CASSFDGSYEQYF.

The chain carries TRBV18 and TRBJ2-5; D is perhaps TRBD2 (7 bases). The CDR3 covers 18 residues. The ends were cut back, 3 bases at V and 1 base at J, with 21 bases in the middle. CDR1 KGHSH and CDR2 LQKENI come from the germline V gene. In DNA, the CDR3 is TGTGCCAGCTCACCCGTTCCGGGGGCGGGAGTCGGCCAAGAGACCCAGTACTTC. This gives the protein CASSPVPGAGVGQETQYF.

The chain combines TRBV10-3 with TRBJ2-3, with D perhaps TRBD2 (6 bases). Trimming removed 8 bases at V and 0 bases at J, with 12 bases between. CDR3 length equals 14 residues. Germline V gives CDR1 ENHRY, CDR2 SYGVKD. The CDR3 nucleotides read TGTGCCATCGGAGCGGGTCCTAGCACAGATACGCAGTATTTT. It codes for CAIGAGPSTDTQYF.

This clonotype was seen more than once but under ten times. For the CDR3, the DNA is TGTGCCAGCAGATCGGGATCAAGGTACGAGCAGTACTTC. This translates into CASRSGSRYEQYF. The genes are TRBV7-2 and TRBJ2-7; tentatively, D is TRBD2 (5 bases). The CDR3 sequence is 13 residues long. Germline assignment: CDR1 SGHTA and CDR2 FQGNSA. V shed 6 bases and J shed 4 bases, with 13 bases lying between them.

Ten or more counts support this clonotype. The chain joins TRBV10-3 to TRBJ1-1; 7 bases are a match to TRBD1. After removal of 8 bases from V and 0 bases from J, the junction contained 3 bases not matched to a gene. The germline CDR1 and CDR2 sequences are ENHRY and SYGVKD. CDR3 length: 13 amino acids. The CDR3 region is CAIRDSMNTEAFF. For the CDR3, the DNA is TGTGCCATCCGGGACAGTATGAACACTGAAGCTTTCTTT.

The chain recombines TRBV19 with TRBJ2-1; D possibly corresponds to TRBD2 (5 bases). This CDR3 spans 14 amino acids. Germline V gene lookup returns CDR1 LNHDA and CDR2 SQIVND (reference sequence). V was trimmed by 3 bases and J by 5 bases, leaving 11 bases between them. The CDR3 DNA reads as TGTGCCAGTAGTATTTGGGAGCACAACAATGAGCAGTTCTTC. Residues: CASSIWEHNNEQFF.

The rearrangement links TRBV20-1 to TRBJ2-7; TRBD1 aligns across 11 bases. The germline gives CDR1 DFQATT, CDR2 SNEGSKA (reference sequence). The CDR3 has 15 residues. After removal of 5 bases from V and 2 bases from J, the junction contained 8 bases not matched to a gene. The CDR3 protein is CSAPGTGGLAYEQYF. In nucleotides, the CDR3 is TGCAGTGCTCCCGGGACAGGGGGTTTAGCCTACGAGCAGTACTTC.

This clonotype was seen only once. The J gene is TRBJ1-2, the V gene TRBV7-2; D is possibly TRBD1 (5 bases). The CDR3 totals 14 residues. Germline V gene lookup returns CDR1 SGHTA and CDR2 FQGNSA. V lost 4 bases, J lost 2 bases, and 11 bases lay in between. The CDR3 here is CASSSPGLNYGYTF. The CDR3 coding sequence is TGTGCCAGCAGCTCCCCGGGACTGAACTATGGCTACACCTTC.

V gene TRBV7-9 combines with J gene TRBJ2-3; D is ambiguous. The germline V gene has CDR1 SEHNR and CDR2 FQNEAQ (reference sequence). The CDR3 contains 12 residues. V gave up 6 bases and J gave up 6 bases, with 10 bases separating them. Here the CDR3 reads CASSSDVDTQYF. In DNA form, the CDR3 reads TGTGCCAGCAGTTCAGACGTGGATACGCAGTATTTT.

The gene calls are TRBV6-5 and TRBJ1-1; TRBD1 matches 9 bases. V dropped 7 bases and J dropped 3; count of bases not matched to a gene: 6. Germline CDR1 reads MNHEY; CDR2 reads SVGAGI. The CDR3 length is 14 residues. CDR3 in amino acids: CASKPQGADTEAFF. CDR3 DNA: TGTGCCAGCAAACCACAGGGGGCGGACACTGAAGCTTTCTTT.

This clonotype has more than one count but fewer than ten. Here the CDR3 DNA reads TGTGCCAGCAGTCATCCGTGGGACAGGGATCAGCCCCAGCATTTT. Residues: CASSHPWDRDQPQHF. The chain carries TRBV27 and TRBJ1-5; TRBD1 aligns across 9 bases. V shed 5 bases and J 5 bases; nucleotides not matched to a gene: 7. The CDR3 is 15 residues long. Germline CDR1 is MNHEY and CDR2 is SMNVEV (reference sequence).